This T cell receptor (beta chain) was profiled in a study of blood T cell repertoires in COVID-19. Individuals drawn from 24 US areas were roughly 18 to 95 years old. Source study methods: Estimation of nucleated cell counts relied on the amplification of reference gene primers. Assay: immunoSEQ multiplex PCR; the TCRdb copy retains only in-frame clones and omits some. V, J and clone size derive from that table, while D and trimming were established from the DNA sequence. The sample consists of 250,000 or so clones, about 89% of them appearing once. The sample consisted of PBMCs or T cells enriched from blood (not recorded which). The sequence came from a human donor in a cohort exposed to, infected with or recovered from COVID-19 (not recorded which). The donor label of this sample is uncertain.

The CDR3 is CAWSRNENQPQHF. In nucleotides, the CDR3 is TGTGCCTGGAGTCGTAACGAGAATCAGCCCCAGCATTTT. This chain links TRBV30 with TRBJ1-5, with D uncertain. Trimming removed 2 bases from V and 4 bases from J, with 9 bases in between. This CDR3 has 13 amino acids. Germline V gene sequence: CDR1 GTSNPN, CDR2 SVGIG (reference sequence).